Listed here is a single T cell receptor beta chain. The antigen is unknown. The sample originates from a study of blood T cells in healthy people across ages. Looking at the study overall: In model experiments, template switching was able to capture about one barcoded beta molecule for every two T cells that were present. General study results and limits: Age brought a roughly linear fall in TCR beta diversity measured per million T cells.

The CDR3 sequence is 13 residues long. Germline lookup yields CDR1 DFQATT and CDR2 SNEGSKA (reference sequence). The germline V and J ends were trimmed by 8 bases and 6 bases, with 19 bases remaining between them. The use of a sample-barcoded 5' primer and a J-beta primer mix characterized a second PCR of roughly 6 to 11 cycles. Each cDNA molecule was tagged by a template-switch adaptor that had 12 random nucleotides. Using its own MiXCR run on the 5' RACE reads, TCRdb lists one record per CDR3 protein. The sample includes hundreds of thousands of distinct CDR3 sequences, more than 40% of them seen just once. Per-sample yields of isolated PBMCs were at least 7 million.

J is TRBJ2-5 and V is TRBV20-1; D is perhaps TRBD1 (5 bases). Input material: blood. The origin of this receptor is a woman in her fifties or sixties in good health. The CDR3 nucleotides are TGCAGTTTCAGGGTAGGGGATGGAAAGACCCAGTACTTC. Residues: CSFRVGDGKTQYF.